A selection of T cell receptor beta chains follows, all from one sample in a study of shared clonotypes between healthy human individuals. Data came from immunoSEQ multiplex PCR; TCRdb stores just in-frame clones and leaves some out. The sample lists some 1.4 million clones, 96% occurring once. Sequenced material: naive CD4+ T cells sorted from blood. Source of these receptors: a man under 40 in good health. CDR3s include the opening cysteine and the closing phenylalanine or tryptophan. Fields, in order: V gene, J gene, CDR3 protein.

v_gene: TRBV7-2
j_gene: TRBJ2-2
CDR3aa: CASSLVAGVTTGELFF

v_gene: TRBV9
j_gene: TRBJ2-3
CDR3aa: CASSVTPSGSYTDTQYF

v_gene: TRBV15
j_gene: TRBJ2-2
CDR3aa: CATSRDRAGELFF

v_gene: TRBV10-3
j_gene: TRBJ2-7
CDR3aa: CAISVDGEQYF

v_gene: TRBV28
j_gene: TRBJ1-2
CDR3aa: CASTLLEPGGFSGYTF

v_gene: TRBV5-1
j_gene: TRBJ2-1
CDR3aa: CASSSDTSYNEQFF

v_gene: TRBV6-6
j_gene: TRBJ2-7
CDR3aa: CASSYPPTAFYEQYF

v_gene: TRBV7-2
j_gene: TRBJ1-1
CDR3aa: CASSFRTSGGAFF

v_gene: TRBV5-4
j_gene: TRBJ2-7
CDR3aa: CASSPNGDSSYEQYF

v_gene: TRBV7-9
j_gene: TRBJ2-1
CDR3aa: CASSPLAGGLDEQFF

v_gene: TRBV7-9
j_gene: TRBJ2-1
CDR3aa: CASSFPDSIAYNEQFF

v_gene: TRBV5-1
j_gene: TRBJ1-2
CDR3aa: CASSLTDRVGYTF

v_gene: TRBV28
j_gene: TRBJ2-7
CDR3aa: CASNLAGVYSSYEQYF

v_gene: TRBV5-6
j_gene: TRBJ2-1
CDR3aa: CASSLARVARPRNNNEQFF

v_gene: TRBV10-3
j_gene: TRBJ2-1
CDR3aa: CAISEVNPPNEQFF

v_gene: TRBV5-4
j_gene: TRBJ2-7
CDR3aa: CASSFQGRGSYEQYF

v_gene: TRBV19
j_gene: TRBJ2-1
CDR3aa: CASSTGTHNEQFF

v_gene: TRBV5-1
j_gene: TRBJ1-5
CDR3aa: CASSPTGFTDQPQHF

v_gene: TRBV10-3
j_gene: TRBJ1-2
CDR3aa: CAISESLGRGHTANYGYTF

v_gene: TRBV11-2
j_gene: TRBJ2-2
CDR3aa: CASSQWSLGTGELFF

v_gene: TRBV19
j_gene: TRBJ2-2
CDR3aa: CASNTLAGGPIGELFF

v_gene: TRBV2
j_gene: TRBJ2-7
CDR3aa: CASSLRRVPYEQYF

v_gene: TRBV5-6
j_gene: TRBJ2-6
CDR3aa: CASSLETGANVLTF

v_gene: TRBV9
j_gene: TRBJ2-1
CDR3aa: CASSPQTLYNEQFF

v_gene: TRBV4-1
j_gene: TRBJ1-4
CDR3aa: CASSQDLTGGREKLFF

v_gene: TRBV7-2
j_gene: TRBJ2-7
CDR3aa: CASRLDGTGSYEQYF

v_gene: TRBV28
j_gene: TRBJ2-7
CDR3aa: CASSLCMGQGLCEQYF

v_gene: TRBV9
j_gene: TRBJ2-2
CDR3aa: CASGTGTGELFF

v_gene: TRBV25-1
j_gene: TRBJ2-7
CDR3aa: CASSELGANSVQYF

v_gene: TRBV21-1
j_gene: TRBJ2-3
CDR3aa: CASSKLNSSTDTQYF

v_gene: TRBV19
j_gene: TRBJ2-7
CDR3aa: CASKDPSRPTYEQYF

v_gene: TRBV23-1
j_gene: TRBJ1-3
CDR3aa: CASSQSMVGSGNTIYF

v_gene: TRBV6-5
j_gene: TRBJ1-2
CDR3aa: CASRQYPNYGYTF

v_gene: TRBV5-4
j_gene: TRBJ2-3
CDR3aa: CASSSVLAGEGTDTQYF

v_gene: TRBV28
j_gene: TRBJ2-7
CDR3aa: CASGLTGTVSYEQYF

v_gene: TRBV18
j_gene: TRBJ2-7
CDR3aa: CASSPALGPTYEQYF

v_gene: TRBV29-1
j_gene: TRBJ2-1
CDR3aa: CSVEGLRLASFYNEQFF

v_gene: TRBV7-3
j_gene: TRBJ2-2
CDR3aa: CASSLMPSGMNTGELFF

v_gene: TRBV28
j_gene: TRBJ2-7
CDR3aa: CASSLPAGEQYF

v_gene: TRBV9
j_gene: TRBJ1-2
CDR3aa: CASSGRGDYGYTF

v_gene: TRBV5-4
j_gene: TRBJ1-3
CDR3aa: CASSLQGTGNTIYF

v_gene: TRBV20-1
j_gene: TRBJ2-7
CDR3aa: CSAYSVGQYF

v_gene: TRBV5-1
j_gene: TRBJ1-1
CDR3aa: CASSFDRERTEAFF

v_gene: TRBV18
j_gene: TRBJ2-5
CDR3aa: CASSPPSRQQETQYF

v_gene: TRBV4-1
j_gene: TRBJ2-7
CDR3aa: CASSQEDRIVSYEQYF

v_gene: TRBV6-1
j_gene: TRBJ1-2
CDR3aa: CASSGFLGQGPANYGYTF

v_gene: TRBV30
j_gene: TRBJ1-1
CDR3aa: CAWSALTGQNTEAFF

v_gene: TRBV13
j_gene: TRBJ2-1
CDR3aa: CASSLVRGFYNEQFF

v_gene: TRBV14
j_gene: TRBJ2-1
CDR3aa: CASSSRLAGYRINEQFF

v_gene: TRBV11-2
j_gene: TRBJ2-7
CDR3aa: CASSLEQGYSSYEQYF

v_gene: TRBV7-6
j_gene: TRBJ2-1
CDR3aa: CASTAGRFHNEQFF

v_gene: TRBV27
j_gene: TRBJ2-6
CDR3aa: CASSNRDRILSGANVLTF

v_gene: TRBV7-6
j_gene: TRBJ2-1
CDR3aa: CASSLGTSGSISEQFF

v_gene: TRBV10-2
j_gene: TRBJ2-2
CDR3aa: CASRGQPGELFF

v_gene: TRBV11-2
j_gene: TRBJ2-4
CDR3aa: CASSSIREGIQYF

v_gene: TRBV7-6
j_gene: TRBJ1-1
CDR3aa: CASSLDSPGTLNTEAFF

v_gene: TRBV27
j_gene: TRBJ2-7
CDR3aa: CASRNLKRATYEQYF